This T cell receptor beta chain was sequenced for a study of T cells in Graves' hyperthyroidism and ophthalmopathy. Study overall: Sampling of peripheral blood happened at initial diagnosis, prior to any treatment. Study-level points and caveats: A model of 13 V-J pairs discriminated ophthalmopathy from stable hyperthyroidism.

Subjects aged 18 to 65 presented with newly diagnosed hyperthyroidism of less than 2 months' duration. Fresh 10 ml peripheral blood yielded PBMCs. Germline values: CDR1 SQVTM, CDR2 ANQGSEA. The CDR3 has 12 residues. Trimming removed 3 bases at V and 3 bases at J, with 9 bases between. This clonotype has at least ten counts. As yet, its antigen is unknown. TCR beta CDR3 region amplification was performed from RNA transcripts. HTBI primers were the set used in a first-round RT-PCR of the TCR CDR3. Via MiXCR, TCRdb re-called the multiplex PCR reads, giving one row per CDR3 protein. This table holds about 520,000 distinct CDR3 sequences, around 20% found once.

The receptor's source is a man younger than 30 with Graves' hyperthyroidism. V usage is TRBV29-1 and J usage is TRBJ2-7; D gene unclear. Sequenced sample: blood. The CDR3 region is CSVEGRIYEQYF. The CDR3 DNA reads as TGCAGCGTTGAGGGAAGGATCTACGAGCAGTACTTC.